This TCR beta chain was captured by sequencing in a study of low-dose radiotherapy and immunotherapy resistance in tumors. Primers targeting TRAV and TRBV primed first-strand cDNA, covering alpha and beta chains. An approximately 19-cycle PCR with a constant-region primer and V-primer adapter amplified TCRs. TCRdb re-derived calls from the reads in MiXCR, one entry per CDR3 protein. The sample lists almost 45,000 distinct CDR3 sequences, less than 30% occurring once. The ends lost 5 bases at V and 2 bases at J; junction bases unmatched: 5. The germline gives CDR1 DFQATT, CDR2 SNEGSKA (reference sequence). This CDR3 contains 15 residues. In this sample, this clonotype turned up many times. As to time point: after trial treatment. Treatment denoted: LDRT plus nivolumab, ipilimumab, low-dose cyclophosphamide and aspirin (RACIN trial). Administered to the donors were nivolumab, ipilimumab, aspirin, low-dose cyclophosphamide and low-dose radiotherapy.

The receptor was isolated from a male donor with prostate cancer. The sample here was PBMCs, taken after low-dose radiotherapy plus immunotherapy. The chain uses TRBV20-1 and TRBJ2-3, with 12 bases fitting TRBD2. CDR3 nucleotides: TGCAGTGCTCCAGGACTAGCGGGGTACACAGATACGCAGTATTTT. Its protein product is CSAPGLAGYTDTQYF.